These T cell receptor beta chains were read from a single sample in a study of blood T cell repertoires in COVID-19. Measured with immunoSEQ multiplex PCR; TCRdb has only the in-frame clones, and not every one. The sample lists some 220,000 clones, 80% occurring once. Sequencing was carried out using peripheral blood. The source of these receptors is a human donor in a cohort sampled during active COVID-19. Each CDR3 is given with its conserved first and last residue. D genes are given only for firm matches. The size of a clone is reported for some rows only, either as once, few or many, or as a class for expanded clones.

V gene: TRBV21-1
D gene: -
J gene: TRBJ1-1
clone size: -
CDR3 protein: CASSKDTQSGKGPWVAEAFF
CDR3 DNA: TGTGCCAGCAGCAAAGACACCCAGTCCGGGAAGGGTCCCTGGGTGGCTGAAGCTTTCTTT

V gene: TRBV7-2
D gene: TRBD1
J gene: TRBJ1-1
clone size: -
CDR3 protein: CASSSTRGTGVTEAFF
CDR3 DNA: TGTGCCAGCAGCTCAACCCGTGGGACAGGGGTGACCGAAGCTTTCTTT

V gene: TRBV5-1
D gene: -
J gene: TRBJ2-2
clone size: -
CDR3 protein: CASSLDRDTGELFF
CDR3 DNA: TGCGCCAGCAGCTTGGACAGGGACACCGGGGAGCTGTTTTTT

V gene: TRBV6-5
D gene: -
J gene: TRBJ1-1
clone size: once
CDR3 protein: CASRGDLRRGTEAFF
CDR3 DNA: TGTGCCAGCAGGGGGGACTTGAGAAGGGGCACTGAAGCTTTCTTT

V gene: TRBV7-9
D gene: TRBD1
J gene: TRBJ1-1
clone size: -
CDR3 protein: CASSYTGGRTEAFF
CDR3 DNA: TGTGCCAGCAGCTACACAGGGGGGAGGACTGAAGCTTTCTTT

V gene: TRBV3-1/TRBV3-2
D gene: -
J gene: TRBJ1-1
clone size: -
CDR3 protein: CASSFNLNTEAFF
CDR3 DNA: TGTGCCAGCAGCTTTAATTTGAACACTGAAGCTTTCTTT

V gene: TRBV2
D gene: -
J gene: TRBJ1-1
clone size: -
CDR3 protein: CATSKEAEEYTEAFF
CDR3 DNA: TGTGCCACCTCGAAGGAGGCCGAGGAGTACACTGAAGCTTTCTTT

V gene: TRBV12-5
D gene: -
J gene: TRBJ2-3
clone size: -
CDR3 protein: CASGFTEAGSTDTQYF
CDR3 DNA: TGTGCTAGTGGTTTCACGGAGGCGGGGAGCACAGATACGCAGTATTTT

V gene: TRBV9
D gene: -
J gene: TRBJ1-1
clone size: -
CDR3 protein: CASSVQSGGDTEAFF
CDR3 DNA: TGTGCCAGCAGCGTCCAATCAGGAGGGGACACTGAAGCTTTCTTT

V gene: TRBV11-1
D gene: -
J gene: TRBJ2-1
clone size: -
CDR3 protein: CASSLGPGDEQFF
CDR3 DNA: TGTGCCAGCAGCTTAGGGCCCGGGGATGAGCAGTTCTTC

V gene: TRBV7-2
D gene: -
J gene: TRBJ2-1
clone size: -
CDR3 protein: CASSLVRSRNNEQFF
CDR3 DNA: TGTGCCAGCAGCTTAGTGCGGAGCAGAAACAATGAGCAGTTCTTC

V gene: TRBV4-1
D gene: -
J gene: TRBJ2-1
clone size: -
CDR3 protein: CASSHRRRDEQFF
CDR3 DNA: TGCGCCAGCAGCCATCGCCGGAGGGATGAGCAGTTCTTC

V gene: TRBV7-2
D gene: -
J gene: TRBJ1-4
clone size: -
CDR3 protein: CASSTAGVNEKLFF
CDR3 DNA: TGTGCCAGCAGCACCGCAGGGGTAAATGAAAAACTGTTTTTT

V gene: TRBV7-9
D gene: -
J gene: TRBJ1-1
clone size: few
CDR3 protein: CASSLGQYPDTEAFF
CDR3 DNA: TGTGCCAGCAGCTTAGGACAGTATCCCGACACTGAAGCTTTCTTT

V gene: TRBV13
D gene: TRBD1
J gene: TRBJ2-1
clone size: -
CDR3 protein: CASSLRDRVLIWDNEQFF
CDR3 DNA: TGTGCCAGCAGCCTCCGGGACAGGGTGTTGATTTGGGACAATGAGCAGTTCTTC

V gene: TRBV19
D gene: -
J gene: TRBJ2-3
clone size: -
CDR3 protein: CASSRGRGTDTQYF
CDR3 DNA: TGTGCCAGTAGTCGGGGTAGGGGGACAGATACGCAGTATTTT

V gene: TRBV2
D gene: -
J gene: TRBJ2-3
clone size: -
CDR3 protein: CASREGTRTDTQYF
CDR3 DNA: TGTGCCAGCAGAGAGGGGACTCGCACAGATACGCAGTATTTT

V gene: TRBV2
D gene: TRBD1
J gene: TRBJ1-5
clone size: -
CDR3 protein: CASSGTGEGTGNQPQHF
CDR3 DNA: TGTGCCAGCAGTGGGACAGGGGAAGGAACAGGGAATCAGCCCCAGCATTTT

V gene: TRBV5-1
D gene: -
J gene: TRBJ2-6
clone size: few
CDR3 protein: CASSYRTAGANVLTF
CDR3 DNA: TGCGCCAGCAGCTACAGAACAGCTGGGGCCAACGTCCTGACTTTC

V gene: TRBV18
D gene: -
J gene: TRBJ2-6
clone size: -
CDR3 protein: CASSSDTGANVLTF
CDR3 DNA: TGTGCCAGCTCCTCTGACACTGGGGCCAACGTCCTGACTTTC

V gene: TRBV18
D gene: -
J gene: TRBJ1-1
clone size: -
CDR3 protein: CASLLEVGTEAFF
CDR3 DNA: TGTGCCAGCCTACTGGAGGTTGGCACTGAAGCTTTCTTT

V gene: TRBV2
D gene: TRBD1
J gene: TRBJ2-7
clone size: -
CDR3 protein: CATSRTGISYEQYF
CDR3 DNA: TGTGCCACCTCAAGGACAGGGATTTCCTACGAGCAGTACTTC

V gene: TRBV29-1
D gene: -
J gene: TRBJ1-1
clone size: -
CDR3 protein: CSPGGAIGNTEAFF
CDR3 DNA: TGCAGCCCCGGGGGGGCCATTGGGAACACTGAAGCTTTCTTT

V gene: TRBV20-1
D gene: TRBD1
J gene: TRBJ1-4
clone size: few
CDR3 protein: CSASGDRLREKLFF
CDR3 DNA: TGCAGTGCTAGTGGGGACAGGTTGCGAGAAAAACTGTTTTTT

V gene: TRBV7-2
D gene: TRBD2
J gene: TRBJ2-1
clone size: -
CDR3 protein: CASSSAGTTYNEQFF
CDR3 DNA: TGTGCCAGCAGCTCGGCCGGGACTACTTACAATGAGCAGTTCTTC

V gene: TRBV6-1
D gene: TRBD1
J gene: TRBJ1-5
clone size: few
CDR3 protein: CASSETGGPNQPQHF
CDR3 DNA: TGTGCCAGCAGTGAGACAGGGGGACCCAATCAGCCCCAGCATTTT

V gene: TRBV11-2
D gene: -
J gene: TRBJ1-3
clone size: once
CDR3 protein: CASSLVSGNTIYF
CDR3 DNA: TGTGCCAGCAGCTTAGTTAGCGGCAACACCATATATTTT

V gene: TRBV6-6
D gene: -
J gene: TRBJ2-2
clone size: -
CDR3 protein: CASSPTRANTGELFF
CDR3 DNA: TGTGCCAGCAGTCCGACACGAGCGAACACCGGGGAGCTGTTTTTT

V gene: TRBV7-2
D gene: TRBD1
J gene: TRBJ1-3
clone size: -
CDR3 protein: CASSFRTGPSGNTIYF
CDR3 DNA: TGTGCCAGCAGCTTCAGGACAGGGCCATCTGGAAACACCATATATTTT

V gene: TRBV4-3
D gene: TRBD1
J gene: TRBJ2-7
clone size: once
CDR3 protein: CASSQDRGGTGHEQYF
CDR3 DNA: TGCGCCAGCAGCCAAGATCGTGGCGGGACAGGGCACGAGCAGTACTTC

V gene: TRBV5-4
D gene: TRBD1
J gene: TRBJ2-3
clone size: -
CDR3 protein: CASSPRDRSTDTQYF
CDR3 DNA: TGTGCCAGCAGCCCTCGGGACAGGAGCACAGATACGCAGTATTTT

V gene: TRBV4-1
D gene: TRBD2
J gene: TRBJ2-5
clone size: -
CDR3 protein: CASSQGGGRGQETQYF
CDR3 DNA: TGCGCCAGCAGCCAAGGGGGCGGGAGGGGACAAGAGACCCAGTACTTC

V gene: TRBV29-1
D gene: TRBD2
J gene: TRBJ2-1
clone size: -
CDR3 protein: CSVGVAGGPSEQFF
CDR3 DNA: TGCAGCGTTGGGGTAGCGGGGGGCCCAAGCGAGCAGTTCTTC

V gene: TRBV7-2
D gene: -
J gene: TRBJ1-1
clone size: -
CDR3 protein: CASSLGRGLAEAFF
CDR3 DNA: TGTGCCAGCAGCTTAGGGCGGGGATTGGCTGAAGCTTTCTTT

V gene: TRBV3-1/TRBV3-2
D gene: -
J gene: TRBJ2-5
clone size: -
CDR3 protein: CASSQGWSGPQETQYF
CDR3 DNA: TGTGCCAGCAGCCAAGGGTGGTCGGGTCCCCAAGAGACCCAGTACTTC

V gene: TRBV10-2
D gene: TRBD1
J gene: TRBJ1-5
clone size: many
CDR3 protein: CASSESEGGFNQPQHF
CDR3 DNA: TGCGCCAGCAGTGAGTCGGAAGGGGGCTTCAATCAGCCCCAGCATTTT

V gene: TRBV5-1
D gene: TRBD1
J gene: TRBJ1-6
clone size: -
CDR3 protein: CASSFGQGGNSPLHF
CDR3 DNA: TGCGCCAGCAGCTTCGGACAGGGGGGGAACTCACCCCTCCACTTT

V gene: TRBV19
D gene: TRBD2
J gene: TRBJ2-5
clone size: -
CDR3 protein: CASRLAEGTQYF
CDR3 DNA: TGTGCCAGTCGTCTAGCGGAGGGGACCCAGTACTTC

V gene: TRBV12-5
D gene: TRBD2
J gene: TRBJ2-2
clone size: many
CDR3 protein: CASGLGYGTSGSGSTGELFF
CDR3 DNA: TGTGCTAGTGGTTTGGGATACGGGACTAGCGGGAGCGGGAGCACCGGGGAGCTGTTTTTT

V gene: TRBV20-1
D gene: -
J gene: TRBJ1-5
clone size: -
CDR3 protein: CSASFYGSAQPQHF
CDR3 DNA: TGCAGTGCTAGTTTTTACGGGTCAGCTCAGCCCCAGCATTTT

V gene: TRBV7-8
D gene: -
J gene: TRBJ2-7
clone size: few
CDR3 protein: CASSSYRGGAYEQYF
CDR3 DNA: TGTGCCAGCAGCTCCTACAGGGGAGGTGCCTACGAGCAGTACTTC

V gene: TRBV29-1
D gene: -
J gene: TRBJ2-6
clone size: many
CDR3 protein: CSVVRRVAGANVLTF
CDR3 DNA: TGCAGCGTTGTAAGGAGGGTGGCTGGGGCCAACGTCCTGACTTTC

V gene: TRBV7-2
D gene: TRBD1
J gene: TRBJ2-2
clone size: few
CDR3 protein: CASSFGTGSTGELFF
CDR3 DNA: TGTGCCAGCAGCTTTGGGACAGGGTCGACCGGGGAGCTGTTTTTT

V gene: TRBV10-3
D gene: -
J gene: TRBJ1-5
clone size: -
CDR3 protein: CAISESRGNNQPQHF
CDR3 DNA: TGTGCCATCAGTGAGTCTCGGGGAAACAATCAGCCCCAGCATTTT

V gene: TRBV11-1
D gene: TRBD1
J gene: TRBJ2-7
clone size: -
CDR3 protein: CASSPGTVPYEQYF
CDR3 DNA: TGTGCCAGCAGCCCCGGGACAGTCCCCTACGAGCAGTACTTC